This T cell receptor (beta chain) was recorded in a study of shared clonotypes between healthy human individuals. This clone appeared a single time. CDR1 is MDHEN, CDR2 SYDVKM, per germline. Trimming left V 0 bases short and J 7 bases short, with 13 bases between. The CDR3 is 15 amino acids. Generated by immunoSEQ multiplex PCR, the TCRdb table keeps only in-frame clones and is missing some. The table has hundreds of thousands of clones, 90% to 97% seen once. The source is a woman in her thirties in good health. V is TRBV28 and J is TRBJ1-3; D not resolved. Sequences were obtained from naive CD4+ T cells sorted from blood. Noted subset: CD45RA+ positively selected. This CDR3 reads CASSLWEGMGNTIYF. The CDR3 bases are TGTGCCAGCAGTTTATGGGAGGGAATGGGCAACACCATATATTTT.